The clone carrying this T cell receptor (beta chain) was seen only once. The data belong to a study of blood T cell repertoires in COVID-19. At the level of the study: The study drew acute and convalescent COVID-19 samples from the United States, Italy and Spain. T cells, B-cell-depleted T cells, or PBMCs provided the cDNA or gDNA that served as material.

The method was immunoSEQ multiplex PCR; TCRdb's version includes in-frame clones alone and lacks a portion of them. The sample carries about 87,000 clones, approximately 82% recorded once. The TCR was taken from a woman between 65 and 79 years old with acute or convalescent COVID-19. Sequencing used peripheral blood.

The DNA for the CDR3 is TGTGCCAGCTCAGGACAGCCTATGAACACTGAAGCTTTCTTT. It yields the protein CASSGQPMNTEAFF. This chain uses TRBV18 with TRBJ1-1; D is possibly TRBD1 (6 bases). Germline lookup yields CDR1 KGHSH and CDR2 LQKENI. The length of the CDR3 is 14 residues. V lost 5 bases and J lost 0, with 10 bases in between.